This TCR beta chain was sequenced during a study of molecular identifiers for immune sequencing clone quantification. Study as a whole: Replicate RNA came from roughly 18,000 or 92,000 naive CD8 cells and was split five ways, and four parts were sequenced.

This clonotype was counted ten times or more. Naive CD8 T cells were FACS-sorted by CD8+CD4-CCR7+CD45RA+ markers. MiXCR, applied by TCRdb to the PCR reads, yields one record per CDR3 protein. The sample lists over 85,000 distinct CDR3 sequences, about 23% occurring once. The V gene's germline CDR1 is PRHDT and CDR2 FYEKMQ (reference sequence). CDR3 length: 14 amino acids. The V and J ends lost 5 bases and 5 bases, in that order; junction bases with no gene match: 7. Sequencing input: naive CD8+ T cells from blood, with Jurkat cell RNA spiked in. Subset noted: FACS-sorted CD8+CD4-CCR7+CD45RA+ naive T cells. The source of this sequence is a human donor in good health. Some libraries in this study had Jurkat cell RNA spiked in. V and J are TRBV13 and TRBJ2-7; 9 nucleotides align to TRBD2. This CDR3 reads CASSALAGDHEQYF. CDR3 bases: TGTGCCAGCAGCGCCTTAGCGGGAGACCACGAGCAGTACTTC.